Given below is one T cell receptor (beta chain) in context. What it binds is not known. This entry comes from a study of OX40 agonist ivuxolimab in advanced cancers. Study as a whole: Ivuxolimab, an antibody acting as an agonist of OX40 (CD134), was used to treat patients. Past anti-PD-1, anti-PD-L1 or anti-CTLA-4 therapy was accepted, and roughly 40% had received some.

Study-wide results and caveats: Certain nonresponding patients likewise had low normalized T-cell clonal expansion. Clonal expansion was seen in CD4+ and CD8+ blood T cells by week 6 at 0.1 to 3.0 mg/kg.

Some clones are missing from TCRdb's copy, which holds only in-frame ones; the method was immunoSEQ multiplex PCR. The sample has some 73,000 clones, approximately 90% seen once; the top ten hold roughly 9.8%. Germline loops: CDR1 SQVTM, CDR2 ANQGSEA. V was pared by 4 bases and J by 0 bases, with 15 bases between. CDR3 length: 15 residues. Sequencing used CD4+ or CD8+ T cells sorted from blood, obtained in a trial of the OX40 agonist ivuxolimab. The sequence derives from an adult with an advanced solid tumor such as melanoma, head and neck, liver or kidney cancer. The chain joins TRBV29-1 to TRBJ1-1, with a weak D call TRBD1 (6 bases). CDR3 sequence: CSVVSGAGLNTEAFF. In nucleotides, the CDR3 is TGCAGCGTTGTTTCAGGGGCGGGTTTGAACACTGAAGCTTTCTTT.